The 4 T cell receptor beta chains below come from one sample, sequenced in a study of T cell responses to AZD1222 COVID-19 vaccine. Sequenced by immunoSEQ multiplex PCR; TCRdb stores in-frame clones only, minus some. The table has about 150,000 clones, about nine tenths seen once. Sequences were derived from peripheral blood, sampled on day 0 of AZD1222 vaccination. The receptors derive from an adult in good health.

This clone showed up just once. V is TRBV12-3 or TRBV12-4 and J is TRBJ1-1; D not certain. The germline V and J ends were trimmed by 3 bases and 6 bases, with 5 bases remaining between them. The CDR3 totals 11 residues. The CDR3 reads CASSFRAEAFF. CDR3 nucleotide sequence: TGTGCCAGCAGTTTCCGGGCTGAAGCTTTCTTT.

This rearrangement joins TRBV4-1 to TRBJ1-2; TRBD1 agrees at 7 bases. The CDR3 totals 15 residues. Germline CDR1 MGHRA, CDR2 YSYEKL. The junction had 5 bases not matched to a gene; V was cut back by 2 bases and J by 2 bases. DNA of the CDR3: TGCGCCAGCAGCCAAAGACAGGGAGGGAACTATGGCTACACCTTC. It yields the protein CASSQRQGGNYGYTF.

This chain joins TRBV9 and TRBJ1-1, with unresolved D. Trimming took off 0 bases at V and 11 bases at J, with 11 bases between the two ends. This CDR3 is 12 amino acids long. Germline V gene data show CDR1 as SGDLS and CDR2 as YYNGEE. The CDR3, as DNA: TGTGCCAGCAGCGTAGTGGGAGGCGCGGCTTTCTTT. Translating gives CASSVVGGAAFF.

This chain connects TRBV4-3 to TRBJ1-4; D unclear. V dropped 4 bases and J dropped 7 bases, with 13 bases sitting between them. The length of the CDR3 is 14 residues. Germline CDR1 is LGHNA and CDR2 is YSLEER. Here the CDR3 DNA reads TGCGCCAGCAGCCCTGCCCGGACCAGTGAAAAACTGTTTTTT. Amino acid sequence: CASSPARTSEKLFF.